A single sample gave rise to the 28 T cell receptor beta chains below, sequenced in a study of cytomegalovirus exposure and HLA in healthy donors. PCR involved 60 Vbeta and 13 Jbeta primers. Here immunoSEQ multiplex PCR was the method, and the copy in TCRdb shows in-frame clones only, minus some. The table has about 150,000 clones, around 80% seen once. The sample was PBMCs. The receptors come from a male donor in good health and CMV-seropositive.

This clone was counted only a few times. The chain employs TRBV27 and TRBJ1-5; 8 nucleotides match TRBD1. The CDR3 sequence is 17 residues long. CDR1 and CDR2 (germline): MNHEY, SMNVEV (reference sequence). Germline trimming cut 5 bases from V and 7 bases from J; bases unmatched to any gene: 16. This chain's CDR3 is CASSPGQGGSGGQPQHF. The CDR3 bases are TGTGCCAGCAGTCCTGGACAGGGTGGATCCGGGGGGCAGCCCCAGCATTTT.

The rearrangement links TRBV11-1 to TRBJ1-1; D is unclear. V was pared by 5 bases and J by 1 base, with 8 bases between. Germline CDR1 is SGHAT and CDR2 is FQDESV (reference sequence). The CDR3 runs 13 residues. The CDR3: CASSQEENTEAFF. The CDR3 bases are TGTGCCAGCAGCCAAGAGGAGAACACTGAAGCTTTCTTT.

The chain recombines TRBV6-1 with TRBJ1-2; 11 positions agree with TRBD1. Germline V CDR1 and CDR2: MNHNS, SASEGT. V was clipped by 5 bases and J by 7 bases; unmatched bases: 3. The CDR3 is made up of 13 amino acids. The CDR3 sequence is CASSQDRGLGYTF. DNA of the CDR3: TGTGCCAGCAGTCAGGACAGGGGGCTTGGCTACACCTTC.

The chain uses TRBV6-1 and TRBJ2-1; D may be TRBD2 (5 bases). Trimming pared 0 bases from V and 0 bases from J, leaving 6 bases between. Germline CDR1 reads MNHNS; CDR2 reads SASEGT. This CDR3 region has 15 residues. CDR3 nucleotides: TGTGCCAGCAGTGAAGCGGGGAGCTCCTACAATGAGCAGTTCTTC. The encoded protein is CASSEAGSSYNEQFF.

The gene calls are TRBV27 and TRBJ2-7, with TRBD2 matching 8 bases. CDR1 and CDR2 from the germline V gene are MNHEY and SMNVEV (reference sequence). The V gene end was trimmed by 3 bases and the J gene end by 4 bases; junction bases not matched to a gene: 5. This CDR3 is 14 amino acids long. In DNA form, the CDR3 reads TGTGCCAGCAGTTTCAACGGGAGGGGGTACGAGCAGTACTTC. Amino acids: CASSFNGRGYEQYF.

The chain joins TRBV11-2 to TRBJ2-7; a weak D match, TRBD1 (5 bases). V was pared by 2 bases and J by 0 bases, with 8 bases between. Germline V gene data show CDR1 as SGHAT and CDR2 as FQNNGV. The CDR3 sequence is 14 residues long. The CDR3 sequence is CASSLNRNSYEQYF. The CDR3, as DNA: TGTGCCAGCAGCTTAAACAGGAACTCCTACGAGCAGTACTTC.

This rearrangement joins TRBV9 to TRBJ2-7; maybe TRBD2 (5 bases). The CDR3 length is 13 residues. V lost 0 bases to trimming and J lost 3 bases, with 7 bases between them. CDR1 SGDLS and CDR2 YYNGEE come from the germline V gene. CDR3 sequence: CASSVGEGYEQYF. CDR3 DNA: TGTGCCAGCAGCGTAGGTGAGGGCTACGAGCAGTACTTC.

Only one count was recorded for this clone. In nucleotides, the CDR3 is TGTGCCAGCAGTTACGAGGGAAACACCATATATTTT. Translating it yields CASSYEGNTIYF. This chain links TRBV6-6 with TRBJ1-3, with unresolved D. V lost 2 bases, J lost 4 bases, and 3 bases lay in between. The CDR3 is made up of 12 amino acids. Germline assignment: CDR1 MNHNY and CDR2 SVGAGI (reference sequence).

The V and J genes are TRBV6-6 and TRBJ2-5, with D perhaps matching TRBD1 (6 bases). Trimming removed 6 bases at V and 4 bases at J, with 15 bases between. The CDR3 length is 14 residues. Germline V gene sequence: CDR1 MNHNY, CDR2 SVGAGI (reference sequence). The CDR3 sequence: CASRHRQAGETQYF. The CDR3 coding sequence is TGTGCCAGCAGGCATCGACAGGCCGGAGAGACCCAGTACTTC.

The genes are TRBV7-3 and TRBJ2-1; a weak D match, TRBD1 (5 bases). Between the trimmed V and J ends, which lost 2 bases and 7 bases, there was a span of 12 bases. The CDR3 has 14 amino acids. Looked up from germline, CDR1 is SGHTA and CDR2 is FQGTGA. The CDR3 region is CASSLGAQGNEQFF. The CDR3 DNA follows: TGTGCCAGCAGCTTAGGGGCTCAGGGTAATGAGCAGTTCTTC.

The V gene is TRBV6-1, the J gene TRBJ1-1, with a weak D call TRBD1 (6 bases). Trimming removed 6 bases at V and 11 bases at J, with 25 bases between. Germline V gene data show CDR1 as MNHNS and CDR2 as SASEGT. The CDR3 spans 15 residues. The CDR3 loop is CASRDHPTGAREAFF. The DNA for the CDR3 is TGTGCCAGCAGGGACCACCCGACAGGTGCGCGGGAGGCTTTCTTT.

The CDR3 nucleotides read TGTGCCAGTAGTACACTGGACAGCGTGTTGCAGCCCCAGCATTTT. Its protein is CASSTLDSVLQPQHF. The chain couples TRBV19 to TRBJ1-5; D may be TRBD1 (6 bases). The CDR3 has 15 residues. V was shortened by 4 bases and J by 7 bases, with 17 bases between the two germline ends. Germline V CDR1 and CDR2: LNHDA, SQIVND (reference sequence). Variable domain in full (rest from reference TRBV19 and TRBJ1-5): DGGITQSPKYLFRKEGQNVTLSCEQNLNHDAMYWYRQDPGQGLRLIYYSQIVNDFQKGDIAEGYSVSREKKESFPLTVTSAQKNPTAFYLCASSTLDSVLQPQHFGDGTRLSIL.

V gene TRBV2 combines with J gene TRBJ1-2, with 8 bases fitting TRBD1. V lost 5 bases and J lost 5; bases outside the gene matches: 10. The CDR3 is made up of 15 amino acids. Germline CDR1 reads SNHLY; CDR2 reads FYNNEI. CDR3 protein: CASSLTLTGVYGYTF. The DNA of the CDR3 is TGTGCCAGCAGTCTGACTTTGACAGGGGTGTATGGCTACACCTTC.

V usage is TRBV2 and J usage is TRBJ1-4, with D perhaps TRBD1 (6 bases). This CDR3 has 14 amino acids. Germline V gene lookup returns CDR1 SNHLY and CDR2 FYNNEI. V lost 6 bases and J 5 bases, leaving 13 bases between the germline ends. CDR3: CASRDSEVNEKLFF. As DNA, the CDR3 is TGTGCCAGCAGGGACAGCGAGGTGAATGAAAAACTGTTTTTT.

The table lists this clone with a count of one. The chain couples TRBV6-6 to TRBJ1-5, with D unresolved. Germline lookup yields CDR1 MNHNY and CDR2 SVGAGI (reference sequence). The CDR3 covers 13 residues. The V end was cut by 11 bases, the J end by 5 bases, with 16 bases between. CDR3 region: CALSEKGDQPQHF. CDR3 nucleotides: TGTGCCCTCAGCGAGAAAGGCGATCAGCCCCAGCATTTT.

The chain carries TRBV27 and TRBJ2-1; D may be TRBD2 (6 bases). Germline-derived CDR1 and CDR2 are MNHEY and SMNVEV (reference sequence). V lost 4 bases and J lost 7, with 14 bases in between. The CDR3 has 14 residues. For the CDR3, the DNA is TGTGCCAGCAGTTCCCTGGGACTTCCTAATGAGCAGTTCTTC. It encodes CASSSLGLPNEQFF.

The rearrangement joins TRBV13 to TRBJ2-2; 8 positions agree with TRBD1. Germline V gene lookup returns CDR1 PRHDT and CDR2 FYEKMQ (reference sequence). V trimming: 1 base; J trimming: 7 bases; junction bases outside the gene matches: 5. The CDR3 loop spans 15 amino acids. DNA for the CDR3: TGTGCCAGCAGCTTAGCAGGGGGCGCAGGCGGGGAGCTGTTTTTT. Its protein product is CASSLAGGAGGELFF.

The chain carries TRBV4-2 and TRBJ1-6, with 10 bases matching TRBD1. V shed 0 bases and J 5 bases; nucleotides not matched to a gene: 4. The CDR3 is made up of 17 amino acids. Germline V CDR1 and CDR2: LGHNA, YNFKEQ. The CDR3 DNA reads TGTGCCAGCAGCCAAGAGAAGGGACAGGGGCATAATTCACCCCTCCACTTT. Residues: CASSQEKGQGHNSPLHF.

Notes on this clone: At one of its ends the junction is not consistent with the germline gene, which may arise from a read error. J is TRBJ2-1 and V is TRBV6-4, with TRBD2 as a possible D gene (5 bases). Per the germline V gene, CDR1 is MRHNA and CDR2 is SNTAGT. This CDR3 has 15 amino acids. The DNA for the CDR3 is TGTGCCAGCAGTGAATCTCTGGACTCCAACAATGAGCAGTTCTTC. Translation: CASSESLDSNNEQFF.

This clone came up a few times. Its ends do not fully match the called genes, so a read error is possible. J is TRBJ2-7 and V is TRBV2; 12 bases fit TRBD2. Germline-derived CDR1 and CDR2 are SNHLY and FYNNEI. The CDR3 totals 15 residues. In DNA, the CDR3 is TGTGCCAGTAGCGCACTAGCGGGAGGCTCCAACGAGCAGTACTTC. Residues: CASSALAGGSNEQYF.

This chain joins TRBV9 and TRBJ1-6, with TRBD1 as a possible D gene (5 bases). Germline V gives CDR1 SGDLS, CDR2 YYNGEE. This CDR3 is 11 amino acids long. Trimming removed 3 bases at V and 15 bases at J, with 10 bases between. The CDR3 sequence is CASSGGGDLHF. The CDR3 DNA sequence: TGTGCCAGCAGCGGGGGAGGGGACCTCCACTTT.

This chain joins TRBV5-4 and TRBJ2-6; a possible D gene is TRBD1 (5 bases). V gave up 0 bases and J gave up 4 bases, with 8 bases separating them. The CDR3 spans 15 residues. Germline V gene sequence: CDR1 SGHNT, CDR2 YYREEE (reference sequence). As DNA, the CDR3 is TGTGCCAGCAGCTTGGGGGGCCAGGGGGCCAACGTCCTGACTTTC. Translated, it gives CASSLGGQGANVLTF.

Regarding this clone: One junction end disagrees with the germline gene, perhaps due to a read error. V usage is TRBV30 and J usage is TRBJ1-1; 10 positions agree with TRBD1. CDR1 is GTSNPN, CDR2 SVGIG, per germline (reference sequence). This CDR3 has 12 residues. This CDR3 reads CARRDRGTEAFF. Here the CDR3 DNA reads TGTGCCAGGAGGGACAGGGGAACTGAAGCTTTCTTT.

J is TRBJ2-7 and V is TRBV14; unclear D gene. Germline loops: CDR1 SGHDN, CDR2 FVKESK. This CDR3 is built from 14 residues. V lost 5 bases and J lost 6, with 17 bases in between. The CDR3 coding sequence is TGTGCCAGCAGCTTCCACACCAGAGGAAGCGAGCAGTACTTC. Encoded protein: CASSFHTRGSEQYF. The variable domain in full, completed from reference TRBV14 and TRBJ2-7, reads EAGVTQFPSHSVIEKGQTVTLRCDPISGHDNLYWYRRVMGKEIKFLLHFVKESKQDESGMPNNRFLAERTGGTYSTLKVQPAELEDSGVYFCASSFHTRGSEQYFGPGTRLTVT.

The V gene is TRBV6-1, the J gene TRBJ2-1, with D possibly being TRBD2 (6 bases). The CDR3 sequence is 10 residues long. Trimming shortened V by 6 bases and J by 9 bases, and 6 bases separated the two germline ends. The V gene's germline CDR1 is MNHNS and CDR2 SASEGT. CDR3 coding DNA: TGTGCCAGCAGGGGGGGTGAGCAGTTCTTC. Translating it yields CASRGGEQFF.

The rearrangement joins TRBV4-1 to TRBJ2-3; D uncertain. V dropped 0 bases and J dropped 2 bases, with 6 bases sitting between them. The germline gives CDR1 MGHRA, CDR2 YSYEKL. The CDR3 extends over 14 amino acids. CDR3 sequence (DNA): TGCGCCAGCAGCCAAGATTCTAACACAGATACGCAGTATTTT. Protein product: CASSQDSNTDTQYF.

The V and J genes are TRBV2 and TRBJ2-1; 9 bases are shared with TRBD2. This CDR3 spans 15 amino acids. CDR1 and CDR2 (germline): SNHLY, FYNNEI. With V trimmed by 4 bases and J by 7 bases, 8 bases remained unmatched. CDR3 residues: CASSVDSGRANEQFF. DNA of the CDR3: TGTGCCAGCAGTGTTGATAGCGGGAGAGCAAATGAGCAGTTCTTC.

As regards this clone: Mismatch with germline at one junction end may stem from a read error. The chain combines TRBV7-9 with TRBJ1-4; TRBD1 matches at 10 bases. The V gene's germline CDR1 is SEHNR and CDR2 FQNEAQ (reference sequence). The CDR3 length is 14 residues. CDR3 DNA sequence: TGTTCCAGCAGCCTAGACAGGGGGCATGAAAAACTGTTTTTT. Translated: CSSSLDRGHEKLFF.